The 19 T cell receptor beta chains below were found in one sample sequenced in a study of blood T cell repertoires in COVID-19. Repertoires were generated with immunoSEQ multiplex PCR, while TCRdb's copy carries only in-frame clones and drops some. Among roughly 120,000 clones listed, about 70% were seen once. The sample taken for sequencing was peripheral blood. Receptors were obtained from an elderly man with COVID-19, enrolled during active disease.

The chain carries TRBV27 and TRBJ2-7, with D perhaps TRBD1 (5 bases). CDR1 and CDR2 from the germline V gene are MNHEY and SMNVEV (reference sequence). The CDR3 runs 13 residues. Deletions cut 7 bases from V and 4 bases from J, with 14 bases between. The CDR3 nucleotides are TGTGCCAGCAACCCTGAAGGGGCGTACGAGCAGTACTTC. It codes for CASNPEGAYEQYF.

The rearrangement joins TRBV2 to TRBJ1-2; TRBD1 matches 8 bases. Germline assignment: CDR1 SNHLY and CDR2 FYNNEI. The CDR3 is 13 amino acids. The ends lost 6 bases at V and 3 bases at J; junction bases unmatched: 3. CDR3 sequence reads: CASSPQGDYGYTF. The CDR3 DNA reads TGTGCCAGCAGCCCACAGGGGGACTATGGCTACACCTTC. The full variable domain, rest sourced from reference TRBV2 and TRBJ1-2, is EPEVTQTPSHQVTQMGQEVILRCVPISNHLYFYWYRQILGQKVEFLVSFYNNEISEKSEIFDDQFSVERPDGSNFTLKIRSTKLEDSAMYFCASSPQGDYGYTFGSGTRLTVV.

Only a few counts were recorded for this clone. CDR3 sequence (DNA): TGTGCCAGCAGCCCCGGGACTAGCGGGAGGGCCTTGGGAGAGACCCAGTACTTC. Its translation is CASSPGTSGRALGETQYF. The V and J genes are TRBV7-6 and TRBJ2-5; 16 positions match TRBD2. Germline V lookup: CDR1 SGHVS, CDR2 FNYEAQ. CDR3 size: 18 residues. J gave up 4 bases and V 5 bases, and 10 bases lay outside the gene matches.

This clone appeared a single time. V usage is TRBV5-4 and J usage is TRBJ2-5, with TRBD2 matching over 10 bases. Germline CDR1 and CDR2: SGHNT and YYREEE (reference sequence). Trimming took 4 bases from V and 5 from J; bases not matched to a gene: 5. The CDR3 spans 14 residues. CDR3 nucleotides: TGTGCCAGCAGCCCTCAGACTAGCGGGGAGACCCAGTACTTC. This sequence encodes CASSPQTSGETQYF.

This clone appeared a single time. The rearrangement joins TRBV12-3 or TRBV12-4 to TRBJ2-2; possible D gene TRBD2, 5 bases. This CDR3 is 13 amino acids long. V lost 6 bases to trimming and J lost 4 bases, with 9 bases between them. The CDR3 bases are TGTGCCAGCAGCCCTGAGGGCACCGGGGAGCTGTTTTTT. Translated, it gives CASSPEGTGELFF.

This sequence joins TRBV5-4 and TRBJ2-5, with a possible D match to TRBD1 (6 bases). CDR1 and CDR2 (germline): SGHNT, YYREEE (reference sequence). V lost 5 bases and J lost 3, with 11 bases in between. The CDR3 consists of 13 residues. CDR3 region: CASRKGVEETQYF. In nucleotides, the CDR3 is TGTGCCAGCAGGAAGGGGGTGGAAGAGACCCAGTACTTC.

V usage is TRBV5-1 and J usage is TRBJ1-2, with D maybe TRBD1 (6 bases). Germline V gene data show CDR1 as SGHRS and CDR2 as YFSETQ. Trimming took off 4 bases at V and 7 bases at J, with 11 bases between the two ends. This CDR3 is built from 12 residues. Here the CDR3 reads CASSLDRSGYTF. CDR3 nucleotides: TGCGCCAGCAGCCTTGACAGGTCTGGCTACACCTTC.

The J gene is TRBJ2-7, the V gene TRBV19; D not certain. This CDR3 has 11 residues. Deletions cut 5 bases from V and 5 bases from J, with 7 bases between. The germline V gene has CDR1 LNHDA and CDR2 SQIVND (reference sequence). The CDR3, as DNA: TGTGCCAGTAGTGAACTACACGAGCAGTACTTC. Translated, it gives CASSELHEQYF.

Only a few counts were recorded for this clone. The rearrangement links TRBV5-4 to TRBJ2-5, with 8 bases identical to TRBD1. J lost 6 bases, V lost 3 bases, and 13 bases had no gene match. The length of the CDR3 is 16 residues. Germline V gene lookup returns CDR1 SGHNT and CDR2 YYREEE (reference sequence). CDR3 nucleotides: TGTGCCAGCAGCTCAGCGACAGGGGAAGGCCGGCAGACCCAGTACTTC. As protein: CASSSATGEGRQTQYF.

The rearrangement links TRBV2 to TRBJ1-1; no firm D call. Between the trimmed V and J ends, which lost 4 bases and 2 bases, there was a span of 11 bases. CDR1 SNHLY and CDR2 FYNNEI come from the germline V gene. The CDR3 is 14 residues long. The DNA of the CDR3 is TGTGCCAGCAGTGGGATGACACCAAACACTGAAGCTTTCTTT. This encodes CASSGMTPNTEAFF.

This clone was counted only a few times. The V and J genes are TRBV7-9 and TRBJ2-5; weak D call: TRBD1 (5 bases). This CDR3 spans 17 amino acids. Between the trimmed V and J ends, which lost 1 base and 5 bases, there was a span of 20 bases. Germline V gene sequence: CDR1 SEHNR, CDR2 FQNEAQ (reference sequence). CDR3 residues: CASSLELSTRRQETQYF. CDR3 nucleotides: TGTGCCAGCAGCTTAGAGTTGTCGACCCGAAGACAGGAGACCCAGTACTTC.

The chain recombines TRBV7-6 with TRBJ2-2; D may be TRBD2 (6 bases). V shed 5 bases and J shed 0 bases, with 16 bases lying between them. This CDR3 contains 17 residues. Germline CDR1 is SGHVS and CDR2 is FNYEAQ. The CDR3 sequence is CASSLRGRGTNTGELFF. The CDR3, as DNA: TGTGCCAGCAGCCTTAGAGGACGGGGGACGAACACCGGGGAGCTGTTTTTT. Combining the CDR3 with reference TRBV7-6 and TRBJ2-2 gives the whole variable domain GAGVSQSPRYKVTKRGQDVALRCDPISGHVSLYWYRQALGQGPEFLTYFNYEAQQDKSGLPNDRFSAERPEGSISTLTIQRTEQRDSAMYRCASSLRGRGTNTGELFFGEGSRLTVL.

This clone was seen a single time. The gene calls are TRBV6-5 and TRBJ1-2, with D possibly matching TRBD1 (5 bases). V lost 7 bases and J 5 bases, leaving 11 bases between the germline ends. CDR1 and CDR2 (germline): MNHEY, SVGAGI. The CDR3 has 12 residues. CDR3 loop: CASNGGGYGYTF. The CDR3 nucleotides read TGTGCCAGCAACGGGGGAGGATATGGCTACACCTTC.

The CDR3 DNA follows: TGTGCCAGCAGTGAATATCAGACCTACGAGCAGTACTTC. Amino acids: CASSEYQTYEQYF. The gene calls are TRBV2 and TRBJ2-7; D is unresolved. The CDR3 covers 13 residues. CDR1 and CDR2 from the germline V gene are SNHLY and FYNNEI. Deletions cut 2 bases from V and 2 bases from J, with 7 bases between.

The rearrangement joins TRBV9 to TRBJ2-5; the D gene is possibly TRBD1 (5 bases). The CDR3 has 13 residues. Germline CDR1 and CDR2: SGDLS and YYNGEE. V was shortened by 2 bases and J by 3 bases, with 8 bases between the two germline ends. CDR3 loop: CASSVSGKETQYF. The CDR3 nucleotides are TGTGCCAGCAGCGTCTCAGGGAAAGAGACCCAGTACTTC.

The chain employs TRBV6-5 and TRBJ2-1; 7 bases are shared with TRBD2. Germline V gene sequence: CDR1 MNHEY, CDR2 SVGAGI. This CDR3 region has 15 residues. V shed 2 bases, J shed 4 bases, and the junction held 5 bases outside the gene matches. CDR3 protein: CASSYQASGYNEQFF. The CDR3 bases are TGTGCCAGCAGTTACCAAGCTAGCGGTTACAATGAGCAGTTCTTC.

This chain links TRBV6-4 with TRBJ2-1; 9 positions match TRBD2. Per the germline V gene, CDR1 is MRHNA and CDR2 is SNTAGT. The CDR3 is 15 amino acids. The V gene end was trimmed by 5 bases and the J gene end by 5 bases; junction bases not matched to a gene: 7. The CDR3 bases are TGTGCCAGCAGTCCTGTGACTAGCGGTCACAATGAGCAGTTCTTC. Its protein product is CASSPVTSGHNEQFF.

This sequence joins TRBV4-2 and TRBJ2-1, with D possibly being TRBD2 (6 bases). Germline V gene lookup returns CDR1 LGHNA and CDR2 YNFKEQ. Trimming left V 5 bases short and J 5 bases short, with 13 bases between. CDR3 length: 14 residues. In DNA, the CDR3 is TGTGCCAGCAGCTCCTATAGCGGCGACAATGAGCAGTTCTTC. It yields the protein CASSSYSGDNEQFF.

The rearrangement joins TRBV29-1 to TRBJ2-1; D is undetermined. CDR3 length: 13 amino acids. From germline, CDR1 is SQVTM and CDR2 ANQGSEA. The V end lost 2 bases, the J end lost 10 bases, and 15 bases lay between the germline ends. The CDR3 coding sequence is TGCAGCGTTGAATCCGCCCTAGTTGACGAGCAGTTCTTC. It encodes CSVESALVDEQFF.